This T cell receptor (beta chain) was identified during a study of shared clonotypes between healthy human individuals. Notes on the study in general: About 5% was the fraction of naive CD4 clonotypes found shared across several donors. Naive subsets typically showed greater estimated richness than memory subsets. The study sampled only blood, and tissue repertoires likely differ.

It was CD45RO-negative cells, positively selected for CCR7, that made up naive CD8 cells, with terminally differentiated effector memory CD45RA+ cells excluded. CDR1 MNHNS and CDR2 SASEGT come from the germline V gene. Trimming removed 3 bases at V and 11 bases at J, with 14 bases between. This CDR3 has 13 residues. Here immunoSEQ multiplex PCR was the method, and the copy in TCRdb shows in-frame clones only, minus some. This sample carries approximately 600,000 clones, around 96% of them seen once, and the ten largest clones take about 0.11%. Notes on this clone: As yet, its antigen is unknown.

This receptor was identified in a woman between 25 and 40 years old in good health. The rearrangement uses TRBV6-1 and TRBJ1-5; D gene unclear. The specimen sequenced was naive CD8+ T cells sorted from blood. The CDR3 region has the DNA TGTGCCAGCAGTGAGTCAGGACCGCCGGCCCAGCATTTT. Protein product: CASSESGPPAQHF.